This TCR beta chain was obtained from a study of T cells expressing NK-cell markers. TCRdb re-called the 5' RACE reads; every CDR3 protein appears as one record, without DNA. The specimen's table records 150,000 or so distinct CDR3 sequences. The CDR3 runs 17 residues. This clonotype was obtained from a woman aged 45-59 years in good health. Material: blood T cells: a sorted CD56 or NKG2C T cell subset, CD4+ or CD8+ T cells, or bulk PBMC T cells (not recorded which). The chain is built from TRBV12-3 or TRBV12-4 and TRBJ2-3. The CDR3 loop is CASSFILAASSTDTQYF.